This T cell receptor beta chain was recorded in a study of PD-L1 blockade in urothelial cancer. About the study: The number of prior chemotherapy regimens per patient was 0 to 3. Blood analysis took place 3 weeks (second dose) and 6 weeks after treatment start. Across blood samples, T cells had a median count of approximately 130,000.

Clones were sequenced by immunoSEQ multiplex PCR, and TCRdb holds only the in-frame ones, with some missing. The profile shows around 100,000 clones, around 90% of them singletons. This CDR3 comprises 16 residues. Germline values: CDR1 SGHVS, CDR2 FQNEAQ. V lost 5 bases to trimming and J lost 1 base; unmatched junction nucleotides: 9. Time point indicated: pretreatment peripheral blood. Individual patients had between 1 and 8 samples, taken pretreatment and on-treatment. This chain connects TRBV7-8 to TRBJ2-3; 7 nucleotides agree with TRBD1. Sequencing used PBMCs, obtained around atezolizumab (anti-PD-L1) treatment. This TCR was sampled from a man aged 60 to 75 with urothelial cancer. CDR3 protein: CASSPQTGAGTDTQYF. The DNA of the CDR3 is TGTGCCAGCAGCCCCCAAACAGGGGCCGGCACAGATACGCAGTATTTT.